A single TCR beta chain is shown here with its context. The target antigen is unknown. The rectum was sampled with one to two pinch biopsies at colonoscopy. These data are taken from a study of pediatric ulcerative colitis. Study-wide findings and caveats: A couple of patients' blood samples yielded substantially fewer templates.

Trimming cost V 4 bases and J 0 bases; bases outside gene matches: 6. Germline loops: CDR1 MDHEN, CDR2 SYDVKM. The CDR3 consists of 19 residues. Clones were read by immunoSEQ multiplex PCR, and TCRdb kept only the in-frame ones, dropping some. The sample lists 15,000 to 20,000 clones, 60% to 80% occurring once. Sample: gut tissue. This rearrangement joins TRBV28 to TRBJ2-1, with 16 bases identical to TRBD2. This clonotype originated in a boy aged 5-17 years who was a control in a study of pediatric ulcerative colitis. The CDR3, as DNA: TGTGCCAGCAGTTCCGGGGGACTAGCGGGAGGGTCCTCCTACAATGAGCAGTTCTTC. This encodes CASSSGGLAGGSSYNEQFF.